A single sample gave rise to the 23 T cell receptor beta chains below, sequenced in a study of radiotherapy plus CTLA-4 blockade in lung cancer. Using immunoSEQ multiplex PCR, the repertoire was profiled, and TCRdb retains in-frame clones only, with some absent. The sample consists of 95,000 to 150,000 clones, approximately 90% of them appearing once. The material sequenced was peripheral blood, taken from a patient treated with radiotherapy plus ipilimumab. The receptors stem from a human donor with non-small cell lung cancer that progressed on radiotherapy plus ipilimumab.

The rearrangement uses TRBV5-1 and TRBJ1-1; tentatively, D is TRBD1 (5 bases). This CDR3 is 15 amino acids long. Trimming took 4 bases from V and 0 from J, leaving 13 bases between them. CDR1 is SGHRS and CDR2 is YFSETQ in the germline V gene. As DNA, the CDR3 is TGCGCCAGCAGCAGCGAGGGGTCGATGAACACTGAAGCTTTCTTT. It specifies CASSSEGSMNTEAFF.

V is TRBV2 and J is TRBJ2-7; 12 bases match TRBD1. Germline CDR1 SNHLY, CDR2 FYNNEI. V lost 8 bases to trimming and J lost 5 bases; unmatched junction nucleotides: 7. The CDR3 contains 14 residues. The DNA of the CDR3 is TGTGCCAGCTTCCGGGACAGGGGGCTCAACGAGCAGTACTTC. This gives the protein CASFRDRGLNEQYF.

Points on this clone: No DNA is shown, since the ends of the CDR3 on it are uncertain; the CDR3 is the one TCRdb lists. The rearrangement joins TRBV18 to TRBJ1-2; TRBD1, as called in the table, went unchecked against the DNA. The CDR3 is made up of 15 amino acids, end residues included. Germline CDR1 reads KGHSH; CDR2 reads LQKENI. The CDR3: CASSPSGQGSDGYTF.

The V and J genes are TRBV15 and TRBJ2-3; 7 nucleotides align to TRBD2. V dropped 6 bases and J dropped 2; count of bases not matched to a gene: 11. CDR3 length: 16 amino acids. From germline, CDR1 is LNHNV and CDR2 YYDKDF (reference sequence). The CDR3 nucleotides read TGTGCCACCAGAAGGAGCGGGGCAACTCCCACAGATACGCAGTATTTT. Protein sequence: CATRRSGATPTDTQYF.

The chain has TRBV4-1 and TRBJ1-1; 8 nucleotides line up with TRBD1. The CDR3 extends over 15 amino acids. V lost 1 base, J lost 7 bases, and 8 bases stayed unmatched. In germline, CDR1 is MGHRA, CDR2 YSYEKL. CDR3 coding DNA: TGCGCCAGCAGCCAAGCCACTGGACAGGGAGGTGAAGCTTTCTTT. Encoded protein: CASSQATGQGGEAFF.

The V and J genes are TRBV5-4 and TRBJ2-3; the D gene is possibly TRBD2 (5 bases). Germline CDR1 SGHNT, CDR2 YYREEE (reference sequence). The CDR3 is 12 amino acids. The V and J ends lost 4 bases and 6 bases respectively, with 9 bases between them. The chain's CDR3 is CASSAERDTQYF. In nucleotides, the CDR3 is TGTGCCAGCAGCGCTGAGCGGGATACGCAGTATTTT.

V gene TRBV5-1 combines with J gene TRBJ1-5, with D possibly being TRBD1 (5 bases). V was trimmed by 10 bases and J by 3 bases, leaving 20 bases between them. From germline, CDR1 is SGHRS and CDR2 YFSETQ. This CDR3 has 15 residues. The chain's CDR3 is CAAGPRPGPNQPQHF. The CDR3 DNA sequence: TGCGCCGCGGGCCCCCGCCCAGGGCCCAATCAGCCCCAGCATTTT.

This chain uses TRBV10-3 with TRBJ2-7; 10 nucleotides match TRBD2. V lost 4 bases and J lost 3; bases outside the gene matches: 3. Per the germline V gene, CDR1 is ENHRY and CDR2 is SYGVKD. The CDR3 consists of 14 residues. In DNA form, the CDR3 reads TGTGCCATCAGTGCGGGACTAGCGAACTACGAGCAGTACTTC. Its translation is CAISAGLANYEQYF.

This clone was observed once. V gene TRBV6-1 combines with J gene TRBJ2-2; 10 nucleotides agree with TRBD1. After removal of 9 bases from V and 5 bases from J, the junction contained 3 bases not matched to a gene. The CDR3 is 13 residues long. Germline loops: CDR1 MNHNS, CDR2 SASEGT. This CDR3 reads CASRDRGTGELFF. DNA of the CDR3: TGTGCCAGTCGGGACAGGGGTACCGGGGAGCTGTTTTTT.

The chain carries TRBV5-1 and TRBJ2-3; D not resolved. CDR1 SGHRS and CDR2 YFSETQ come from the germline V gene. This CDR3 region has 12 residues. Trimming removed 7 bases from V and 3 bases from J, with 9 bases in between. The CDR3 loop is CASSRETDTQYF. CDR3 DNA sequence: TGCGCCAGCTCGCGAGAAACAGATACGCAGTATTTT.

V gene TRBV5-1 combines with J gene TRBJ1-1; TRBD1 matches at 9 bases. CDR1 is SGHRS, CDR2 YFSETQ, per germline. Trimming took 6 bases from V and 8 from J; bases not matched to a gene: 8. The CDR3 covers 13 residues. The CDR3 DNA follows: TGCGCCAGCAAAAGGACAGGGGATAAGGAAGCTTTCTTT. It specifies CASKRTGDKEAFF.

This clone was found a few times. The chain carries TRBV7-9 and TRBJ2-7, with a possible D match to TRBD2 (5 bases). Germline lookup yields CDR1 SEHNR and CDR2 FQNEAQ (reference sequence). The CDR3 runs to 14 residues. Trimming took off 0 bases at V and 9 bases at J, with 15 bases between the two ends. The CDR3 here is CASSLAGVAQVQYF. In nucleotides, the CDR3 is TGTGCCAGCAGCTTAGCCGGGGTAGCGCAGGTGCAGTACTTC. Based on the CDR3 plus reference TRBV7-9 and TRBJ2-7, the full variable domain is DTGVSQNPRHKITKRGQNVTFRCDPISEHNRLYWYRQTLGQGPEFLTYFQNEAQLEKSRLLSDRFSAERPKGSFSTLEIQRTEQGDSAMYLCASSLAGVAQVQYFGPGTRLTVT.

The rearrangement joins TRBV9 to TRBJ2-1; unclear D gene. Germline loops: CDR1 SGDLS, CDR2 YYNGEE. This CDR3 comprises 16 residues. The V end lost 0 bases, the J end lost 0 bases, and 10 bases lay between the germline ends. For the CDR3, the DNA is TGTGCCAGCAGCGTAGGGTCTTGGGGCTCCTACAATGAGCAGTTCTTC. Encoded protein: CASSVGSWGSYNEQFF.

This chain connects TRBV7-9 to TRBJ2-7; 7 nucleotides agree with TRBD1. The CDR3 has 14 residues. The germline V gene encodes CDR1 SEHNR and CDR2 FQNEAQ (reference sequence). Losses at the gene ends were 1 base for V and 7 bases for J; bases not matched to a gene: 7. The CDR3 sequence is CASSLGQGWKEQYF. CDR3 DNA sequence: TGTGCCAGCAGCTTAGGACAGGGCTGGAAGGAGCAGTACTTC.

This rearrangement joins TRBV11-3 to TRBJ2-3, with no clear D. Trimming cost V 4 bases and J 0 bases, with 8 bases left between them. The CDR3 totals 14 residues. Germline CDR1 and CDR2: SGHNT and YENEEA. The CDR3 is CASSSLASTDTQYF. The CDR3, as DNA: TGTGCCAGCAGCTCCCTGGCTAGCACAGATACGCAGTATTTT.

The chain links TRBV5-1 to TRBJ2-5; D is unclear. V dropped 3 bases and J dropped 3 bases, with 12 bases sitting between them. The length of the CDR3 is 14 residues. Germline assignment: CDR1 SGHRS and CDR2 YFSETQ. CDR3 sequence: CASSSTVGKETQYF. CDR3 coding DNA: TGCGCCAGCAGCTCCACCGTAGGTAAAGAGACCCAGTACTTC.

The chain has TRBV7-3 and TRBJ2-3; 10 bases fit TRBD2. The CDR3 sequence is 16 residues long. The ends lost 3 bases at V and 5 bases at J; junction bases unmatched: 8. Germline CDR1 reads SGHTA; CDR2 reads FQGTGA. DNA of the CDR3: TGTGCCAGCAGCTTGCTAGCGGGAGAGCGGCGAGATACGCAGTATTTT. Its translation is CASSLLAGERRDTQYF. The variable domain in full, with the rest retrieved from reference TRBV7-3 and TRBJ2-3, is GAGVSQTPSNKVTEKGKYVELRCDPISGHTALYWYRQSLGQGPEFLIYFQGTGAADDSGLPNDRFFAVRPEGSVSTLKIQRTERGDSAVYLCASSLLAGERRDTQYFGPGTRLTVL.

V usage is TRBV5-4 and J usage is TRBJ1-2; D is uncertain. The CDR3 is 16 residues long. Trimming removed 0 bases at V and 4 bases at J, with 16 bases between. Per germline, CDR1 SGHNT and CDR2 YYREEE (reference sequence). The CDR3 is CASSLEDGPPLYGYTF. CDR3 nucleotide sequence: TGTGCCAGCAGCTTGGAAGATGGTCCCCCTCTCTATGGCTACACCTTC.

The gene calls are TRBV2 and TRBJ2-1, with D maybe TRBD1 (6 bases). This CDR3 is 14 amino acids long. Trimming pared 6 bases from V and 7 bases from J, leaving 16 bases between. CDR1 is SNHLY and CDR2 is FYNNEI in the germline V gene. CDR3 protein: CASSNGGDRNEQFF. The CDR3 DNA reads TGTGCCAGCAGCAATGGGGGCGATCGGAATGAGCAGTTCTTC.

V usage is TRBV25-1 and J usage is TRBJ2-3; 7 bases are a match to TRBD1. The germline gives CDR1 MGHDK, CDR2 SYGVNS. Trimming took 5 bases from V and 1 from J; bases not matched to a gene: 3. CDR3 length: 14 amino acids. CDR3 sequence reads: CASSRTGGTDTQYF. The CDR3 coding sequence is TGTGCCAGCAGTAGGACAGGTGGCACAGATACGCAGTATTTT.

The chain uses TRBV7-9 and TRBJ2-5; 12 positions match TRBD2. Trimming took 6 bases from V and 4 from J; bases not matched to a gene: 6. Germline CDR1 SEHNR, CDR2 FQNEAQ (reference sequence). This CDR3 region has 15 residues. The CDR3 loop is CASREGLAGTETQYF. Written as DNA, the CDR3 is TGTGCCAGCAGGGAGGGACTAGCGGGTACAGAGACCCAGTACTTC.

V and J are TRBV18 and TRBJ1-1; possibly TRBD1 for D (5 bases). V was trimmed by 0 bases and J by 11 bases, leaving 13 bases between them. The CDR3 extends over 13 amino acids. Germline values: CDR1 KGHSH, CDR2 LQKENI. CDR3 loop: CASSPPGEVGAFF. The CDR3 DNA reads TGTGCCAGCTCACCACCGGGGGAGGTTGGGGCTTTCTTT.

This chain uses TRBV11-2 with TRBJ1-1, with a possible D match to TRBD1 (6 bases). V was cut by 3 bases and J by 4 bases, with 12 bases left in between. This CDR3 is built from 14 residues. Per the germline V gene, CDR1 is SGHAT and CDR2 is FQNNGV. As DNA, the CDR3 is TGTGCCAGCAGCTTGGGGACATGGGGCACTGAAGCTTTCTTT. It is translated as CASSLGTWGTEAFF.